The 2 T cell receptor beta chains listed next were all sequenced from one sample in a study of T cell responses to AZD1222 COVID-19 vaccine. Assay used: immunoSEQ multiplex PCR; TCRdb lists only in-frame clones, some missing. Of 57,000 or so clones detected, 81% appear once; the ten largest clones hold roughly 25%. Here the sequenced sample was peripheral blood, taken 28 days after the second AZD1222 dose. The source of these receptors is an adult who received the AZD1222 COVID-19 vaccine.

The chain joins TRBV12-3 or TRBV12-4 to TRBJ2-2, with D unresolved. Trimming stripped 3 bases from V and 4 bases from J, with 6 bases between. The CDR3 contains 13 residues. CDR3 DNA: TGTGCCAGCAGTTTTGTCCCCACCGGGGAGCTGTTTTTT. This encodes CASSFVPTGELFF.

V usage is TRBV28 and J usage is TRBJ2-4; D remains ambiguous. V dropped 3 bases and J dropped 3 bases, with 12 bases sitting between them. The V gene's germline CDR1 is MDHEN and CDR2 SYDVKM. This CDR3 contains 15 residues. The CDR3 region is CASSFLGIGKNIQYF. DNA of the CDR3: TGTGCCAGCAGTTTTCTGGGGATCGGCAAAAACATTCAGTACTTC.